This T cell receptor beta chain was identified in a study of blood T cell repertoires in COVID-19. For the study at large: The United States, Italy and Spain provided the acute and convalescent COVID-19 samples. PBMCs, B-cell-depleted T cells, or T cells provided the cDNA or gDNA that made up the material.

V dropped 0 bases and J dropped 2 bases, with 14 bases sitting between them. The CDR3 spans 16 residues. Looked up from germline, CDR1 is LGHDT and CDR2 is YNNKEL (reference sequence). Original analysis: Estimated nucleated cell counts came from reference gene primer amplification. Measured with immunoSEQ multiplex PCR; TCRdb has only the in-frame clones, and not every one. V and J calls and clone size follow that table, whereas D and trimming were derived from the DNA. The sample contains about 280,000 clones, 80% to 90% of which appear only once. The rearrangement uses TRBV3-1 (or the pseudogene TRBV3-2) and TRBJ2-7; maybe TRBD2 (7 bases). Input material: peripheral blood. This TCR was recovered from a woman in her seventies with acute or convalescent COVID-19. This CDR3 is CASSQDPQGRAYEQYF. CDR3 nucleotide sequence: TGTGCCAGCAGCCAAGATCCCCAGGGGAGGGCCTACGAGCAGTACTTC.